Listed below are T cell receptor beta chains from one sample, sequenced in a study of spatial heterogeneity in lung cancer. Each CDR3 protein gets one entry after TCRdb re-called the 5' RACE reads with MiXCR. The sample carries roughly 25,000 distinct CDR3 sequences, roughly 4.8% recorded once. The sequences come from PBMCs, collected at surgery. The receptors were gathered from a male donor with early-stage non-small cell lung cancer. Both conserved end residues are part of each CDR3. Each record gives: D gene, J gene, clone size, V gene, CDR3 DNA, CDR3 protein. D genes are given only for firm matches. Clone size, where shown, is once, few, many, or a class for clones that have expanded.

>TRBD2|TRBJ2-1|-|TRBV20-1
TGCAGTGCTAGGTGGGCCGGGGGGGCACTTGAGCAGTTCTTC
CSARWAGGALEQFF
>-|TRBJ2-7|medium-sized|TRBV12-3/TRBV12-4
TGTGCCAGCAGTTTAGTTGCCAGCTACGAGCAGTACTTC
CASSLVASYEQYF
>-|TRBJ1-2|-|TRBV5-1
TGCGCCAGCAGCCTAGACCCTACTGTGAATGGCTACACCTTC
CASSLDPTVNGYTF
>-|TRBJ2-1|many|TRBV21-1
TGTGCCAGCAGCAAAGTTGACAGACCCTACAATGAGCAGTTCTTC
CASSKVDRPYNEQFF
>TRBD1|TRBJ2-2|many|TRBV24-1
TGTGCCACCGGCGGACAGGTGGCTAACACCGGGGAGCTGTTTTTT
CATGGQVANTGELFF
>-|TRBJ2-3|medium-sized|TRBV6-2/TRBV6-3
TGTGCCAGCCTCTGGGCCGGCACAGATACGCAGTATTTT
CASLWAGTDTQYF
>TRBD1|TRBJ1-5|-|TRBV28
TGTGCCAGCAGTTCAAACGGACAGGGGGACAATCAGCCCCAGCATTTT
CASSSNGQGDNQPQHF
>-|TRBJ2-2|many|TRBV12-3/TRBV12-4
TGTGCCAGCAAAAGGGGCTCCGGGGAGCTGTTTTTT
CASKRGSGELFF
>TRBD2|TRBJ2-5|many|TRBV6-5
TGTGCCAGCAGTTACGACCCCCCGGGGCGGGGGGGCCCAGAGACCCAGTACTTC
CASSYDPPGRGGPETQYF
>-|TRBJ2-6|many|TRBV19
TGTGCCAGTAGTACTTCCGGGGCCAACGTCCTGACTTTC
CASSTSGANVLTF
>-|TRBJ2-7|large|TRBV27
TGTGCCAGCAGTTTGGCCCCCCAGGGCCGAGAGCAGTACTTC
CASSLAPQGREQYF
>-|TRBJ2-7|many|TRBV27
TGTGCCAGCAGTTCCCCGGGACTCGGAATAGGGGAGCAGTACTTC
CASSSPGLGIGEQYF
>TRBD1|TRBJ2-7|-|TRBV12-3/TRBV12-4
TGTGCCAGCAAACCGGGACAGGACTACGAGCAGTACTTC
CASKPGQDYEQYF
>TRBD1|TRBJ2-1|many|TRBV18
TGTGCCAGCTCACCCGGGACAGTTAATGAGCAGTTCTTC
CASSPGTVNEQFF
>-|TRBJ2-1|many|TRBV7-2
TGTGCCAGCAGCTTAGAACTTGCGGATGAGCAGTTCTTC
CASSLELADEQFF
>-|TRBJ2-1|-|TRBV6-6
TGTGCCAGCAGGGGCGGGACGCTCTCCTACAATGAGCAGTTCTTC
CASRGGTLSYNEQFF
>-|TRBJ2-3|many|TRBV6-5
TGTGCCAGCAGACGCAGGGAGTACACAGATACGCAGTATTTT
CASRRREYTDTQYF
>-|TRBJ2-6|many|TRBV5-8
TGTGCCAGCAGTCCCATCAGCGTCGCGACCTCTGGGGCCAACGTCCTGACTTTC
CASSPISVATSGANVLTF
>TRBD2|TRBJ2-7|many|TRBV4-3
TGCGCCAGCAGCCAAGATCAGCGGGGGGTTCCTTACGAGCAGTACTTC
CASSQDQRGVPYEQYF
>-|TRBJ2-7|many|TRBV4-3
TGCGCCAGCAGCCAAGAGATTGGCCCCGGACTGGAGCAGTACTTC
CASSQEIGPGLEQYF
>TRBD1|TRBJ1-2|many|TRBV28
TGTGCCAGCAGTCCCGGGACAGGGGTTTACTATGGCTACACCTTC
CASSPGTGVYYGYTF
>TRBD1|TRBJ1-1|many|TRBV7-8
TGTGCCAGCAGCCCCGACAGGGTAAACACTGAAGCTTTCTTT
CASSPDRVNTEAFF
>-|TRBJ2-1|many|TRBV20-1
TGCAGTGCTAGATCCGATAGCTCCTACAATGAGCAGTTCTTC
CSARSDSSYNEQFF
>-|TRBJ2-1|many|TRBV7-2
TGTGCCAGCAGCTTAGGAGGGTCCCTATACAATGAGCAGTTCTTC
CASSLGGSLYNEQFF
>-|TRBJ1-2|many|TRBV18
TGTGCCAGCTCACCCATGCCGGGACCCATTTATGGCTACACCTTC
CASSPMPGPIYGYTF
>-|TRBJ1-4|many|TRBV10-3
TGTGCCATCAGTGATGGAGGTGAAAAACTGTTTTTT
CAISDGGEKLFF
>TRBD1|TRBJ1-5|many|TRBV7-2
TGTGCCAGCACCCAAGGGACAGGGGGCAATCAGCCCCAGCATTTT
CASTQGTGGNQPQHF
>-|TRBJ2-1|medium-sized|TRBV4-3
TGCGCCAGCAGCGGGGTGGGTTCCGGCTCGAGGAACAATGAGCAGTTCTTC
CASSGVGSGSRNNEQFF
>TRBD2|TRBJ2-5|many|TRBV20-1
TGCAGTGCTTGGACTAGCGGCCAAGAGACCCAGTACTTC
CSAWTSGQETQYF
>-|TRBJ2-2|many|TRBV11-3
TGTGCCAGCAGCTTAACTAGAACCGGGGAGCTGTTTTTT
CASSLTRTGELFF
>TRBD1|TRBJ2-5|many|TRBV7-2
TGTGCCAGCAGCTCCCCGGACAGGGGGCAGGAGACCCAGTACTTC
CASSSPDRGQETQYF
>-|TRBJ2-1|many|TRBV5-6
TGTGCCAGCAGCTCCGGGAGCTCCTACAATGAGCAGTTCTTC
CASSSGSSYNEQFF
>-|TRBJ1-1|many|TRBV27
TGTGCCAGCAGTTTATCGGTTGGGGGCCCTGAAGCTTTCTTT
CASSLSVGGPEAFF
>-|TRBJ1-6|few|TRBV7-2
TGTGCCAGCAGCCCGGGGTCTAGGGCGGTTTCACCCCTCCACTTT
CASSPGSRAVSPLHF
>-|TRBJ2-2|many|TRBV5-1
TGCGCCAGCAGCTTTGACTACAGTGGCGGGGAGCTGTTTTTT
CASSFDYSGGELFF
>TRBD2|TRBJ2-3|many|TRBV20-1
TGCAGTGCTTCGACTAGCGGGACAGGGTCAGATACGCAGTATTTT
CSASTSGTGSDTQYF
>-|TRBJ2-7|many|TRBV6-2/TRBV6-3
TGTGCCAGCAGTAACCCGGGGGGCCCTGACTTCGAGCAGTACTTC
CASSNPGGPDFEQYF
>TRBD1|TRBJ1-5|-|TRBV28
TGTGCCAGCAAGCAGGGGGGAAGTCAGCCCCAGCATTTT
CASKQGGSQPQHF
>TRBD1|TRBJ1-2|many|TRBV24-1
TGTGCCACCAGTGACCCCGGACAGGAAGGCTATGGCTACACCTTC
CATSDPGQEGYGYTF
>-|TRBJ2-5|many|TRBV3-1
TGTGCCAGCAGCCGATATAGCCCGAGGGCACAAGAGACCCAGTACTTC
CASSRYSPRAQETQYF
>-|TRBJ2-3|many|TRBV3-1
TGTGCCAGCAGCCAAGAGGTGGCGAGCGGTATCACAGATACGCAGTATTTT
CASSQEVASGITDTQYF
>TRBD1|TRBJ2-7|many|TRBV4-1
TGCGCCAGCAGCCAATCGTCCGGGACAGTCTCCTACGAGCAGTACTTC
CASSQSSGTVSYEQYF
>-|TRBJ2-3|few|TRBV12-3/TRBV12-4
TGTGCCAGCAGTTTAGGGCCCCGGTCTTCGGGACTGGGTACGCAGTATTTT
CASSLGPRSSGLGTQYF
>-|TRBJ2-7|many|TRBV2
TGTGCCAGCAGTGCTCTTGCCTACGAGCAGTACTTC
CASSALAYEQYF
>-|TRBJ2-3|many|TRBV5-1
TGCGCCAGCAGCTTAAACAGGGGGGGAGCAGATACGCAGTATTTT
CASSLNRGGADTQYF
>TRBD2|TRBJ2-5|many|TRBV20-1
TGCAGTGCTAGAGGGGCTAGCGGCCAAGAGACCCAGTACTTC
CSARGASGQETQYF
>-|TRBJ2-3|medium-sized|TRBV5-1
TGCGCCAGCAGACCGACCCGCACAGATACGCAGTATTTT
CASRPTRTDTQYF
>-|TRBJ1-5|many|TRBV30
TGTGCCTGGAGTGAGGGGCTTGGAAATCAGCCCCAGCATTTT
CAWSEGLGNQPQHF
>-|TRBJ2-1|many|TRBV18
TGTGCCAGCTGCAAGGACCCGGTTCAGTACAATGAGCAGTTCTTC
CASCKDPVQYNEQFF
>TRBD1|TRBJ2-3|many|TRBV29-1
TGCAGCGGCTCAGACAGGGCAGGAGCAGATACGCAGTATTTT
CSGSDRAGADTQYF